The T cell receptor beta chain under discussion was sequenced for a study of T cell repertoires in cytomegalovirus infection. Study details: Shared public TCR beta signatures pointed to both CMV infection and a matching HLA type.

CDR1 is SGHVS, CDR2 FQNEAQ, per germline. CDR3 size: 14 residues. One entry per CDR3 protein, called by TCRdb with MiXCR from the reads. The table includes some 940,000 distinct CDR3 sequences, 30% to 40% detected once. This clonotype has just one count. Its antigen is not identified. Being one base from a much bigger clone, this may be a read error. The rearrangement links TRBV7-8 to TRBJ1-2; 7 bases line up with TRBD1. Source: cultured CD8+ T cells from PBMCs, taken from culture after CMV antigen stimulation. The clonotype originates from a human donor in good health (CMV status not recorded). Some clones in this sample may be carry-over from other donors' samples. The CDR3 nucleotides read TGTGTCAGCAGCTCACAGGGGTCCCGCTATGGCTACACCTTC. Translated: CVSSSQGSRYGYTF.